What follows describes a single TCR beta chain. The antigen remains unidentified. This entry belongs to a study of cytomegalovirus exposure and HLA in healthy donors. Study-wide background: There were about 85 million unique TCRs (from HLA-typed donors) in an early data release.

Study conclusions and caveats: Fewer than 20,000 TCR beta sequences were associated with HLA alleles at 0.05 false discovery rate in a later analysis. The dataset shows that most TCR sequences were rare, while some public TCRs occurred in many donors. Later on, a genetic analysis was performed. It linked a missense variant in DCLRE1C with V- and J-gene trimming of TCR beta.

The PCR contained 60 Vbeta and 13 Jbeta primers. Sequencing used immunoSEQ multiplex PCR; TCRdb keeps in-frame clones, though not all of them. Counted here are fewer than 150,000 clones, around 83% occurring once; the ten biggest clones make up about 6.7%. V dropped 8 bases and J dropped 3; count of bases not matched to a gene: 5. This CDR3 is 14 amino acids long. Germline V CDR1 and CDR2: MDHEN, SYDVKM. The clonotype comes from a woman aged 25-40 years in good health and CMV-seropositive. The genes are TRBV28 and TRBJ2-7; the match to TRBD1 covers 12 bases. Material for sequencing was PBMCs. CDR3 residues: CASAGTGGLYEQYF. The CDR3 nucleotides read TGTGCCAGCGCCGGGACAGGGGGCCTCTACGAGCAGTACTTC.